The source of this T cell receptor (beta chain) is a study of blood T cells in healthy people across ages. Next came a second PCR, run for about 7 to 12 cycles, which used a sample-barcoded 5' primer along with a J-beta primer mix. TCRdb called the 5' RACE reads again in MiXCR, with one record for every CDR3 protein. The sample consists of 850,000 to 1,000,000 distinct CDR3 sequences, roughly 51% of them appearing once. Germline V gene lookup returns CDR1 SNHLY and CDR2 FYNNEI. The V and J ends lost 5 bases and 2 bases, in that order; junction bases with no gene match: 6. The CDR3 totals 15 residues.

The sequence came from a woman aged 60-70 years in good health. The sample was blood. This chain links TRBV2 with TRBJ2-3, with 8 bases fitting TRBD2. Here the CDR3 DNA reads TGTGCCAGCAGTCAACTAGCGGAAATCACAGATACGCAGTATTTT. This encodes CASSQLAEITDTQYF.